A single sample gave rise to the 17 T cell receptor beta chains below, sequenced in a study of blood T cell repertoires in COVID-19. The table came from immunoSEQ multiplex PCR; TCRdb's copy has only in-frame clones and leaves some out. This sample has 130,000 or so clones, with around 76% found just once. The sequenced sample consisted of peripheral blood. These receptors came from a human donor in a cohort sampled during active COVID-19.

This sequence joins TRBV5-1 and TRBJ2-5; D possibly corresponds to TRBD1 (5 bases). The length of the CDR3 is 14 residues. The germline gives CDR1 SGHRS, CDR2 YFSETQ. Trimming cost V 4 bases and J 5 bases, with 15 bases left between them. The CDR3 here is CASSPGGRAETQYF. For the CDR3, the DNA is TGCGCCAGCAGCCCGGGCGGCAGGGCGGAGACCCAGTACTTC. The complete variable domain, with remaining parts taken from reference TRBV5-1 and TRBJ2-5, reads KAGVTQTPRYLIKTRGQQVTLSCSPISGHRSVSWYQQTPGQGLQFLFEYFSETQRNKGNFPGRFSGRQFSNSRSEMNVSTLELGDSALYLCASSPGGRAETQYFGPGTRLLVL.

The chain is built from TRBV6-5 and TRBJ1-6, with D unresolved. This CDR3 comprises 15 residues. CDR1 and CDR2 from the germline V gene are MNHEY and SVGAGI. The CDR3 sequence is CAITPQTSGLPPLHF. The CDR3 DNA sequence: TGTGCTATTACCCCACAAACCTCGGGGTTGCCACCCCTCCACTTT.

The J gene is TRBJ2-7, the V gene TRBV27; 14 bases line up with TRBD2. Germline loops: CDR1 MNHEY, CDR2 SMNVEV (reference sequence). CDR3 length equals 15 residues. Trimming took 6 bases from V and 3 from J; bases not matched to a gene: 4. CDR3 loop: CASSPGTSGGYEQYF. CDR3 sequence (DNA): TGTGCCAGCAGCCCCGGGACTAGCGGGGGCTACGAGCAGTACTTC.

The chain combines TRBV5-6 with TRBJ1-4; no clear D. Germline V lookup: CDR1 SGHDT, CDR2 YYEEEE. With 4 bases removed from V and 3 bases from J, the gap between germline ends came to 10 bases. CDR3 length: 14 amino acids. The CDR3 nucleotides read TGTGCCAGCAGCCGGGGTGGGTCTAATGAAAAACTGTTTTTT. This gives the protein CASSRGGSNEKLFF.

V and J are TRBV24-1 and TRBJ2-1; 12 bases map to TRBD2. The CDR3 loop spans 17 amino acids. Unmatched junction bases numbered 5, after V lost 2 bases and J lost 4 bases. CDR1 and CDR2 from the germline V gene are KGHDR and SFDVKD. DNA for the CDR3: TGTGCCACCAGTGATTCCCGACTAGCGGGGGTTTACAATGAGCAGTTCTTC. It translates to CATSDSRLAGVYNEQFF.

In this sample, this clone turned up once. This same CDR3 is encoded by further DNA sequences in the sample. CDR3 coding DNA: TGTGCCAGCAGCCGGGGGTACGAGCAGTACTTC. Protein sequence: CASSRGYEQYF. V gene TRBV28 combines with J gene TRBJ2-7; D perhaps matches TRBD2 (6 bases). The V and J ends lost 6 bases and 4 bases respectively, with 7 bases between them. The CDR3 length is 11 residues. The V gene's germline CDR1 is MDHEN and CDR2 SYDVKM.

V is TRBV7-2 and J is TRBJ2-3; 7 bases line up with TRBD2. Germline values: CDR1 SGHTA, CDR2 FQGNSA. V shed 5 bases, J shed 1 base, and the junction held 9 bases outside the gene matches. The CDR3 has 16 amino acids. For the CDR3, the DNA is TGTGCCAGCAGCGCAATAAGCGGGGCTGGCACAGATACGCAGTATTTT. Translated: CASSAISGAGTDTQYF.

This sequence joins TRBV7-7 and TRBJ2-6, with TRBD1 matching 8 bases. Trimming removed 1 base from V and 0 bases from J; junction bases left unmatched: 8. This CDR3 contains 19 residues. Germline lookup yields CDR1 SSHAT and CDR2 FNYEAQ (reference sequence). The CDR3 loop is CASSLDRGTGHSGANVLTF. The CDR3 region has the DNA TGTGCCAGCAGCTTAGATAGGGGGACAGGACACTCTGGGGCCAACGTCCTGACTTTC.

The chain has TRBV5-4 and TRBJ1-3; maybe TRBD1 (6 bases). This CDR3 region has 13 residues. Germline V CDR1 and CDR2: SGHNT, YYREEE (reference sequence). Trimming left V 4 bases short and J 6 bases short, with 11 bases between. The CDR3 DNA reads TGTGCCAGCAGCCCCCGACAGGCAAACACCATATATTTT. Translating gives CASSPRQANTIYF. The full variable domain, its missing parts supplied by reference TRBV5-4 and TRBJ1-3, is ETGVTQSPTHLIKTRGQQVTLRCSSQSGHNTVSWYQQALGQGPQFIFQYYREEENGRGNFPPRFSGLQFPNYSSELNVNALELDDSALYLCASSPRQANTIYFGEGSWLTVV.

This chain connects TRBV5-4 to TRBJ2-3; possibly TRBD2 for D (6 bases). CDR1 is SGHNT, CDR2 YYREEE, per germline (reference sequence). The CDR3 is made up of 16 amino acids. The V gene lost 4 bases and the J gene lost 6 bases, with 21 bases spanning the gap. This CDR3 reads CASSPGRASRGDTQYF. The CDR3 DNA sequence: TGTGCCAGCAGCCCCGGACGGGCTAGCCGGGGGGATACGCAGTATTTT. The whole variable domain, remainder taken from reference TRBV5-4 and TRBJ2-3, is ETGVTQSPTHLIKTRGQQVTLRCSSQSGHNTVSWYQQALGQGPQFIFQYYREEENGRGNFPPRFSGLQFPNYSSELNVNALELDDSALYLCASSPGRASRGDTQYFGPGTRLTVL.

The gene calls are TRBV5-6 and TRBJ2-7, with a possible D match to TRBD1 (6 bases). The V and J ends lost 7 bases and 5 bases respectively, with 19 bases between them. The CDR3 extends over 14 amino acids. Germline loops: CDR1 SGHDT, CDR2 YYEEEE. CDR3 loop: CASFLWNRVNEQYF. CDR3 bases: TGTGCCAGCTTTCTCTGGAACAGGGTCAACGAGCAGTACTTC. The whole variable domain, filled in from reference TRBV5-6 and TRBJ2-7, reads DAGVTQSPTHLIKTRGQQVTLRCSPKSGHDTVSWYQQALGQGPQFIFQYYEEEERQRGNFPDRFSGHQFPNYSSELNVNALLLGDSALYLCASFLWNRVNEQYFGPGTRLTVT.

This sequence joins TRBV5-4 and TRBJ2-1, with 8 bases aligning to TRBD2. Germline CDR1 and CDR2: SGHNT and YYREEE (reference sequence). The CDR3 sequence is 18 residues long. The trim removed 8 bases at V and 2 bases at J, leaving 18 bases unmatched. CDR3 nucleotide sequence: TGTGCCAGTCGGGGTTTTTCGGGCGGGGGGCGCGCCTACAATGAGCAGTTCTTC. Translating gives CASRGFSGGGRAYNEQFF.

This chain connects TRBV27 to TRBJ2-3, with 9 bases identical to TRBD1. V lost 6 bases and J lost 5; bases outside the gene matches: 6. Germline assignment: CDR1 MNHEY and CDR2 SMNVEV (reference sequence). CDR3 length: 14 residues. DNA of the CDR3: TGTGCCAGCAGAACAGGGGGCCGGAGAGATACGCAGTATTTT. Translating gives CASRTGGRRDTQYF.

CDR3 sequence (DNA): TGTGCCATCAGTGAGTCCGGGACAGGGGGCGAGACCCAGTACTTC. Translation gives CAISESGTGGETQYF. V gene TRBV10-3 combines with J gene TRBJ2-5; 12 bases line up with TRBD1. Unmatched junction bases numbered 1, after V lost 0 bases and J lost 5 bases. Per the germline V gene, CDR1 is ENHRY and CDR2 is SYGVKD. The CDR3 is 15 residues long.

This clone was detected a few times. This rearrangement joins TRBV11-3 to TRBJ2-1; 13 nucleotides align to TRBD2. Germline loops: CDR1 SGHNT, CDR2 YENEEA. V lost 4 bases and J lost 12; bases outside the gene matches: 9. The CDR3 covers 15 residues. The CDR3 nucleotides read TGTGCCAGCAGCTCTTCGACTAGCGGGGGGACCCCGCAGTTCTTC. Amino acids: CASSSSTSGGTPQFF. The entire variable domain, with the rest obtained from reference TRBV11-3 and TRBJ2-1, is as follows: EAGVVQSPRYKIIEKKQPVAFWCNPISGHNTLYWYLQNLGQGPELLIRYENEEAVDDSQLPKDRFSAERLKGVDSTLKIQPAELGDSAVYLCASSSSTSGGTPQFFGPGTRLTVL.

In DNA form, the CDR3 reads TGCGCCAGCAGCCGACAGGGTAACACTGAAGCTTTCTTT. It codes for CASSRQGNTEAFF. This chain uses TRBV10-2 with TRBJ1-1; the match to TRBD1 covers 7 bases. This CDR3 spans 13 amino acids. V shed 6 bases, J shed 2 bases, and the junction held 3 bases outside the gene matches. CDR1 and CDR2 (germline): WSHSY, SAAADI.

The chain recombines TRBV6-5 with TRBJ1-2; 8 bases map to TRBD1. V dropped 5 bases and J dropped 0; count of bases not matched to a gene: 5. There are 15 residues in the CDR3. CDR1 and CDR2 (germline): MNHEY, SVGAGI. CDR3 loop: CASSTWTGTNYGYTF. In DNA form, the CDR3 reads TGTGCCAGCAGTACCTGGACAGGGACTAACTATGGCTACACCTTC.